This T cell receptor beta chain was obtained from a study of blood T cell repertoires in COVID-19. The data were produced by immunoSEQ multiplex PCR, yet TCRdb's version contains in-frame clones alone and is incomplete. Of 240,000 or so clones listed, around 88% are singletons. This clone was counted between two and nine times. Germline CDR1 is MDHEN and CDR2 is SYDVKM. The CDR3 loop spans 16 amino acids. J gave up 2 bases and V 1 base, and 2 bases lay outside the gene matches. V gene TRBV28 combines with J gene TRBJ1-6; 7 bases match TRBD1. This sequence originates from a man in his forties who had recovered from COVID-19. The sequenced material came from PBMCs or T cells enriched from blood (not recorded which). CDR3 sequence: CASSLSTGAYNSPLHF. The CDR3 DNA reads as TGTGCCAGCAGTTTATCTACAGGGGCCTATAATTCACCCCTCCACTTT.